This record looks at one T cell receptor beta chain sequence and its context. A multiplex PCR was run with 60 Vbeta primers and 13 Jbeta primers. Methods used by the authors: Unique TCR beta chains numbered roughly 84 million in a later analysis, with about 11 million shared. The data were produced by immunoSEQ multiplex PCR, yet TCRdb's version contains in-frame clones alone and is incomplete. V and J calls and clone size follow that table, whereas D and trimming were derived from the DNA. The table includes roughly 110,000 clones, roughly 80% detected once. The data belong to a study of cytomegalovirus exposure and HLA in healthy donors. Study-wide background: A preliminary data release comprised tens of millions of unique TCRs obtained from HLA-typed donors.

The CDR3 sequence is 14 residues long. Trimming cost V 2 bases and J 6 bases, with 11 bases left between them. Looked up from germline, CDR1 is MNHNY and CDR2 is SVGAGI (reference sequence). V usage is TRBV6-6 and J usage is TRBJ2-1; D possibly corresponds to TRBD2 (5 bases). What was sequenced was PBMCs. The source is a man aged 35 to 55 in good health and CMV-seronegative. The CDR3 nucleotides are TGTGCCAGCAGTTACCGGACTCTCACCAATGAGCAGTTCTTC. Its translation is CASSYRTLTNEQFF.